These 13 T cell receptor beta chains came from one sample sequenced in a study of cytomegalovirus exposure and HLA in healthy donors. The primer mix had 60 Vbeta and 13 Jbeta primers. Some clones are missing from TCRdb's copy, which holds only in-frame ones; the method was immunoSEQ multiplex PCR. The repertoire holds roughly 240,000 clones, with roughly 80% as singletons. Sequenced input: PBMCs. The origin of the receptors is a woman between 40 and 50 years old in good health and CMV-seropositive.

This chain links TRBV11-3 with TRBJ1-2; no firm D call. V was trimmed by 3 bases and J by 5 bases, leaving 13 bases between them. The CDR3 has 14 amino acids. Germline lookup yields CDR1 SGHNT and CDR2 YENEEA. The CDR3 spells CASSFGRATYGYTF. The CDR3, as DNA: TGTGCCAGCAGCTTCGGGCGGGCTACTTATGGCTACACCTTC.

The chain is built from TRBV5-1 and TRBJ2-5, with no clear D. Germline CDR1 SGHRS, CDR2 YFSETQ. This CDR3 comprises 12 residues. With 5 bases removed from V and 4 bases from J, the gap between germline ends came to 9 bases. Written as DNA, the CDR3 is TGCGCCAGCAGATTTGGCTCAGAGACCCAGTACTTC. Translating it yields CASRFGSETQYF.

This sequence joins TRBV9 and TRBJ2-4; D possibly corresponds to TRBD2 (5 bases). Germline CDR1 and CDR2: SGDLS and YYNGEE. The ends were cut back, 7 bases at V and 7 bases at J, with 24 bases in the middle. CDR3 length: 16 amino acids. The CDR3 sequence: CASPLDGKVRRNIQYF. The DNA for the CDR3 is TGTGCCAGCCCCCTTGACGGGAAAGTACGGAGGAACATTCAGTACTTC.

This chain uses TRBV30 with TRBJ1-1; 8 bases line up with TRBD1. After removal of 4 bases from V and 5 bases from J, the junction contained 12 bases not matched to a gene. The CDR3 is 15 amino acids. Germline loops: CDR1 GTSNPN, CDR2 SVGIG (reference sequence). As DNA, the CDR3 is TGTGCCTGGACAGGGGGCATCGTTTGGGGGACTGAAGCTTTCTTT. It is translated as CAWTGGIVWGTEAFF. The full variable domain, with the rest looked up from reference TRBV30 and TRBJ1-1, is SQTIHQWPATLVQPVGSPLSLECTVEGTSNPNLYWYRQAAGRGLQLLFYSVGIGQISSEVPQNLSASRPQDRQFILSSKKLLLSDSGFYLCAWTGGIVWGTEAFFGQGTRLTVV.

This chain joins TRBV2 and TRBJ2-7; a weak D match, TRBD2 (6 bases). The CDR3 contains 15 residues. Germline CDR1 reads SNHLY; CDR2 reads FYNNEI. V was pared by 2 bases and J by 0 bases, with 11 bases between. The CDR3 nucleotides are TGTGCCAGCAGTGAAAGGGAGGTTGACTCCTACGAGCAGTACTTC. As protein: CASSEREVDSYEQYF.

The rearrangement links TRBV6-5 to TRBJ1-6; perhaps TRBD1 as D (6 bases). This CDR3 spans 15 amino acids. V lost 6 bases and J 6 bases, leaving 15 bases between the germline ends. Germline CDR1 and CDR2: MNHEY and SVGAGI. CDR3 protein: CASRPPGQANSPLHF. CDR3 coding DNA: TGTGCCAGCAGACCCCCGGGACAAGCTAATTCACCCCTCCACTTT.

In its sample, this clone was seen once. V usage is TRBV30 and J usage is TRBJ2-3; 10 nucleotides agree with TRBD2. The CDR3 runs 15 residues. Germline CDR1 reads GTSNPN; CDR2 reads SVGIG (reference sequence). V lost 2 bases to trimming and J lost 4 bases; unmatched junction nucleotides: 6. The CDR3: CAWSPLAGASDTQYF. CDR3 coding DNA: TGTGCCTGGAGTCCGCTAGCGGGGGCCTCAGATACGCAGTATTTT.

V usage is TRBV7-2 and J usage is TRBJ2-1; 9 bases line up with TRBD2. The CDR3 is 16 residues long. CDR1 and CDR2 from the germline V gene are SGHTA and FQGNSA. After removal of 4 bases from V and 6 bases from J, the junction contained 10 bases not matched to a gene. The CDR3 nucleotides read TGTGCCAGCAGCTCCCTTATGGTAGCGGGAGTCAATGAGCAGTTCTTC. The encoded protein is CASSSLMVAGVNEQFF.

The chain uses TRBV30 and TRBJ2-5; 10 bases are shared with TRBD2. CDR1 is GTSNPN and CDR2 is SVGIG in the germline V gene (reference sequence). Losses at the gene ends were 0 bases for V and 1 base for J; bases not matched to a gene: 2. This CDR3 comprises 15 residues. CDR3 sequence: CAWSVLAGLQETQYF. In nucleotides, the CDR3 is TGTGCCTGGAGTGTACTAGCGGGACTCCAAGAGACCCAGTACTTC.

This sequence joins TRBV19 and TRBJ2-3; 12 bases fit TRBD2. V shed 5 bases and J 4 bases; nucleotides not matched to a gene: 7. The CDR3 has 16 amino acids. CDR1 and CDR2 from the germline V gene are LNHDA and SQIVND (reference sequence). The CDR3, as DNA: TGTGCCAGTAGTCCCCGGGGACTAGCGGGCTCAGATACGCAGTATTTT. As protein: CASSPRGLAGSDTQYF.

This clone was observed a single time. Here the CDR3 reads CASSLVQVNEQFF. The CDR3 DNA follows: TGTGCCAGCAGCTTAGTGCAGGTCAATGAGCAGTTCTTC. The chain recombines TRBV7-2 with TRBJ2-1; the D is unclear. Germline CDR1 reads SGHTA; CDR2 reads FQGNSA. V lost 1 base, J lost 6 bases, and 7 bases lay in between. The CDR3 is 13 amino acids. Full variable domain (rest looked up from reference TRBV7-2 and TRBJ2-1): GAGVSQSPSNKVTEKGKDVELRCDPISGHTALYWYRQSLGQGLEFLIYFQGNSAPDKSGLPSDRFSAERTGGSVSTLTIQRTQQEDSAVYLCASSLVQVNEQFFGPGTRLTVL.

This chain uses TRBV5-1 with TRBJ2-7; D remains unclear. Germline V gene data show CDR1 as SGHRS and CDR2 as YFSETQ. The CDR3 has 13 residues. Trimming took 0 bases from V and 3 from J, leaving 7 bases between them. The CDR3: CASSLESDYEQYF. The CDR3 DNA sequence: TGCGCCAGCAGCTTGGAGTCAGACTACGAGCAGTACTTC.

V is TRBV7-2 and J is TRBJ1-1; 9 nucleotides agree with TRBD1. The CDR3 contains 16 residues. CDR1 and CDR2 from the germline V gene are SGHTA and FQGNSA. Unmatched junction bases numbered 10, after V lost 3 bases and J lost 5 bases. The DNA of the CDR3 is TGTGCCAGCAGCTTGGGGCACAGGGGGCGCGGAACTGAAGCTTTCTTT. As protein: CASSLGHRGRGTEAFF.